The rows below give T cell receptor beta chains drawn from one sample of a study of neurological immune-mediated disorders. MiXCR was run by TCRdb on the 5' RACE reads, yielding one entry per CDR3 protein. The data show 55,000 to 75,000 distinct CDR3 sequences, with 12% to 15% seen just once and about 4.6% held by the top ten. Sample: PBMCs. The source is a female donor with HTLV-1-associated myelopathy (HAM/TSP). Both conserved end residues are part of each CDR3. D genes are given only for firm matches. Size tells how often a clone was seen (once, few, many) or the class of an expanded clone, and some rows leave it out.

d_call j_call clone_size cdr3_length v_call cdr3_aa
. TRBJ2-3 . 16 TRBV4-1 CASSQHPTGEGDTQYF
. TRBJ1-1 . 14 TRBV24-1 CATSRRGAGTEAFF
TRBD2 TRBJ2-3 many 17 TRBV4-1 CASSQVASGGAQDTQYF
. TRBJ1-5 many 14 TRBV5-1 CASSSGQGNQPQHF
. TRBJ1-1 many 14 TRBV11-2 CASSSLGAPTEAFF
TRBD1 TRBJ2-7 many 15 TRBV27 CASSFDGTGGYEQYF
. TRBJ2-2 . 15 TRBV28 CASSLQGIRAGELFF
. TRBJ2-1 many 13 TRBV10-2 CASSEIQGIKQFF
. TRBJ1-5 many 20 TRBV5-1 CASSFGQSLTFKRGNQPQHF
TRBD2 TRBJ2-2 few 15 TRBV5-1 CASRVLAANTGELFF
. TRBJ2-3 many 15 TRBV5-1 CASSPGQISTDTQYF
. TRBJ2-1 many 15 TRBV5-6 CASSLGSTNMNEQFF
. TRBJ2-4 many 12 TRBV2 CASRAPGRPEYF
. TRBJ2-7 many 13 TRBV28 CASSPGDNYEQYF
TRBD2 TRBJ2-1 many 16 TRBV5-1 CASSLWGAGGFNEQFF
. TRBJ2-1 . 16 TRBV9 CASSVGGESSYNEQFF
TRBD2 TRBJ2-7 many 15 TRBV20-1 CSARAGWGGSYEQYF
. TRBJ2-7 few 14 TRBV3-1 CASSQRGQSYEQYF
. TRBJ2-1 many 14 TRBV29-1 CSVGADGGYNEQFF
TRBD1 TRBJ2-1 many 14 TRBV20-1 CSARGTGLRNEQFF
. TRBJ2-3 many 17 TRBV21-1 CASSKYLRQGSTDTQYF
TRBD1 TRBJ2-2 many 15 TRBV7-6 CASSYGQGFTGELFF
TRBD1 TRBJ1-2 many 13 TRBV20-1 CSVEGAQDYGYTF
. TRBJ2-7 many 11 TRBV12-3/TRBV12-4 CASSLRDEQYF
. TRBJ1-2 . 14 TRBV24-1 CATSDLTANYCYTF
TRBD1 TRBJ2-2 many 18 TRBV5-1 CASSPVPTGGAGTGELFF
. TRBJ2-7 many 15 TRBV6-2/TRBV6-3 CASSSRTGRSYEQYF
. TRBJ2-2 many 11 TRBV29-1 CSVRNTGELFF
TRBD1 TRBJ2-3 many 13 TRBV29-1 CSVEVGGSDTQYF
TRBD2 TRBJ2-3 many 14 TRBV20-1 CSARLAGVTDTQYF
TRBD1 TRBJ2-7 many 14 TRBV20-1 CSATGGGETYEQYF
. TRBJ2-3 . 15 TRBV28 CASSLDPMSADTQYF
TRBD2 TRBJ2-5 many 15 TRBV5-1 CASSLLAGAQETQYF
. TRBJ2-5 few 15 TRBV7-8 CASSFQIGLEGTQYF
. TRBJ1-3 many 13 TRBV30 CAWSVRGGNTIYF
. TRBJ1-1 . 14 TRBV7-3 CASSLSILNTEAFF
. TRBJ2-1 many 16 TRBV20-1 CSARGTGSGSYNEQFF
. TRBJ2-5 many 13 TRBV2 CASSDLGVETQYF
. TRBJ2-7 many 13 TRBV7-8 CASSLMGYQEQYF
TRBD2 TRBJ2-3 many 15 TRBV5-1 CASSLEAGGTDTQYF
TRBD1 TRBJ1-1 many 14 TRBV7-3 CASSQGGMNTEAFF
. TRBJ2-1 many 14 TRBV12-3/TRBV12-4 CASSLLGGNNEQFF
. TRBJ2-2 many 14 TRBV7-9 CASSLTANTGELFF
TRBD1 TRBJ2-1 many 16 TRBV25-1 CASSERSSGGFYEQFF
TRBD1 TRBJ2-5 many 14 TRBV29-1 CSVVTLQGEQTQYF
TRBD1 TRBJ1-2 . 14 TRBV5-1 CTSSLTTGGDGYTF
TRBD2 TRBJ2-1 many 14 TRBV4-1 CASSWAGGYNEQFF
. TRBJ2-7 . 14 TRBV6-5 CASSYARDNHEQYF
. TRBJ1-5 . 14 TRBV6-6 CASSTGLIGQPQHF
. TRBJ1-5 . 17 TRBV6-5 CASSFLQGASSNQPQHF
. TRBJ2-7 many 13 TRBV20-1 CSTHWAHSYEQYF
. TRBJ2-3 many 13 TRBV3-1 CASSFGRPGTQYF
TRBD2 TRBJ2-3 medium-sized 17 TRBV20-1 CSALPGLAGAGADTQYF
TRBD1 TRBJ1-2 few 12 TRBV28 CASSSRQGAYTF
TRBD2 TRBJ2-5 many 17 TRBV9 CASSPGTSGGARETQYF
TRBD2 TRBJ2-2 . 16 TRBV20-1 CSARDTASGGQGELFF
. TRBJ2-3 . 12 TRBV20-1 CSARGPEGTQYF
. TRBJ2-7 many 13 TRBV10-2 CASSEGGSREQYF
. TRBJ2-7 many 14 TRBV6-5 CASSYTLQVSEQYF
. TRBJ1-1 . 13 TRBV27 CASSLKGGTEAFF